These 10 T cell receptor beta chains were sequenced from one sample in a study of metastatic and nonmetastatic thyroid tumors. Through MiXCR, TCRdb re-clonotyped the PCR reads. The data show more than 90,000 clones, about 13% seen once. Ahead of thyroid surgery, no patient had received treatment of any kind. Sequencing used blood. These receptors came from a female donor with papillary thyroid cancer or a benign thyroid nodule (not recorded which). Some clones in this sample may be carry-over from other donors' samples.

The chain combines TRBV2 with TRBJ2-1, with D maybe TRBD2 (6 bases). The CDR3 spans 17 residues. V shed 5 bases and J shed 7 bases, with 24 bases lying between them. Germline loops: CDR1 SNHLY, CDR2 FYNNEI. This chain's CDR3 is CASSPRLVLPTRNEQFF. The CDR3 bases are TGTGCCAGCAGTCCCCGACTAGTTCTGCCGACTAGGAATGAGCAGTTCTTC.

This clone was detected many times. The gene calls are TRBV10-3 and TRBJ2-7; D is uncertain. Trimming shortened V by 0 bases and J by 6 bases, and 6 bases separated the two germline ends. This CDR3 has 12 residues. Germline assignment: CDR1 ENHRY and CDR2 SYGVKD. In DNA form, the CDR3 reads TGTGCCATCAGTGAGTCGGTAGGCGAGCAGTACTTC. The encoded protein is CAISESVGEQYF.

The CDR3 loop is CAWADRGGCYTF. The CDR3 bases are TGTGCCTGGGCTGACAGGGGGGGCTGCTACACCTTC. The chain uses TRBV30 and TRBJ1-2; 9 bases line up with TRBD1. The CDR3 runs 12 residues. CDR1 is GTSNPN and CDR2 is SVGIG in the germline V gene (reference sequence). Unmatched junction bases numbered 7, after V lost 5 bases and J lost 9 bases.

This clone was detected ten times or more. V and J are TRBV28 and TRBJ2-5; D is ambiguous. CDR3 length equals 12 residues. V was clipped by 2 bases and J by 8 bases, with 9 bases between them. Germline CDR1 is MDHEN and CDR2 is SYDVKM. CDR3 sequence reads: CASSLISETQYF. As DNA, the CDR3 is TGTGCCAGCAGTTTAATCTCGGAAACCCAGTACTTC.

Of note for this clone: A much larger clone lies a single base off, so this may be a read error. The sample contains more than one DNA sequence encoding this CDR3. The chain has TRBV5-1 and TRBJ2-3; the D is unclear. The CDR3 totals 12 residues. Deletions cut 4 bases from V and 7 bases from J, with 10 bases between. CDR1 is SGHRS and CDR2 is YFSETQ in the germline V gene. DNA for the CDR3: TGCGCCAGCAGCCTACAAGCATATACGCAGTATTTT. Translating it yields CASSLQAYTQYF.

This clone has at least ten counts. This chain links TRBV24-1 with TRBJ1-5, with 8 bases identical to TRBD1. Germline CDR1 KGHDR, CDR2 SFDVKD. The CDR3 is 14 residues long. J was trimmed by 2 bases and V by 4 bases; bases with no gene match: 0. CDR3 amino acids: CATSETGGNQPQHF. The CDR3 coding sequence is TGTGCCACCAGTGAGACAGGGGGCAATCAGCCCCAGCATTTT.

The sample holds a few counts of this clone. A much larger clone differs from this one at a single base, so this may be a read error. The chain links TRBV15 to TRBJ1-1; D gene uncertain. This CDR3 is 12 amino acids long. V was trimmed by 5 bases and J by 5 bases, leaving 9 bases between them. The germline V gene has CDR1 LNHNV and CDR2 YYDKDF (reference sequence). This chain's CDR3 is CATSRNETEAFF. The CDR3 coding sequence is TGTGCCACCAGCCGAAACGAGACTGAAGCTTTCTTT. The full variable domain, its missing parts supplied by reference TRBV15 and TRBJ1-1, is DAMVIQNPRYQVTQFGKPVTLSCSQTLNHNVMYWYQQKSSQAPKLLFHYYDKDFNNEADTPDNFQSRRPNTSFCFLDIRSPGLGDTAMYLCATSRNETEAFFGQGTRLTVV.

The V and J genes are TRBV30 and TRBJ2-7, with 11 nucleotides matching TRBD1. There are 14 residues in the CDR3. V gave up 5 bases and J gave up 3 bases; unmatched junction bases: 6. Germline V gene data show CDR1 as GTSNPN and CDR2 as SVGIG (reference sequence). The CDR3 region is CAWVRGTGGYEQYF. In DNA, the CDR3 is TGTGCCTGGGTGCGCGGGACAGGGGGCTACGAGCAGTACTTC.

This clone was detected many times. The DNA for the CDR3 is TGTGCCAGCAGCTTATCGGGGGGAGCTACCGGGGAGCAGTACTTC. This gives the protein CASSLSGGATGEQYF. The V and J genes are TRBV7-9 and TRBJ2-7; TRBD2 agrees at 7 bases. The CDR3 length is 15 residues. CDR1 is SEHNR and CDR2 is FQNEAQ in the germline V gene (reference sequence). The trim removed 2 bases at V and 7 bases at J, leaving 11 bases unmatched.

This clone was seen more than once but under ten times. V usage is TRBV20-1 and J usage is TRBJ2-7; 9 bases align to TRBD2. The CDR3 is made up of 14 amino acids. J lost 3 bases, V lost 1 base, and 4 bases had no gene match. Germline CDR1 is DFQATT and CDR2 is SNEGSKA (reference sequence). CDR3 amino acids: CSARGWTSDYEQYF. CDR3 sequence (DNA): TGCAGTGCTAGAGGATGGACTAGCGACTACGAGCAGTACTTC.